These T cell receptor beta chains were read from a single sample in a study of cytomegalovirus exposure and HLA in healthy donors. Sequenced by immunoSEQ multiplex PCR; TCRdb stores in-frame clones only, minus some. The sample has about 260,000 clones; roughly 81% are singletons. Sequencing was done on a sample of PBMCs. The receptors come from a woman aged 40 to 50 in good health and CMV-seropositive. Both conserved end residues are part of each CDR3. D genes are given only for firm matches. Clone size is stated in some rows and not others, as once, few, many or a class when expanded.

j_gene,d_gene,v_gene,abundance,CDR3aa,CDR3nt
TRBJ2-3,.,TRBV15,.,CATSEEGQGTDTQYF,TGTGCCACCAGTGAGGAGGGGCAGGGCACAGATACGCAGTATTTT
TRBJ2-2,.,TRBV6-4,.,CASSDSKGLAGELFF,TGTGCCAGCAGTGACTCGAAGGGGTTGGCCGGGGAGCTGTTTTTT
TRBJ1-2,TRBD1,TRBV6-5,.,CASSFGTGDGYTF,TGTGCCAGCAGTTTCGGGACAGGGGATGGCTACACCTTC
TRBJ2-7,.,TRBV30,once,CAWTRSSYEQYF,TGTGCCTGGACTAGATCCTCCTACGAGCAGTACTTC
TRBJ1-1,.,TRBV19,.,CASSPQGLGVAFF,TGTGCCAGTAGTCCCCAAGGGCTAGGGGTGGCTTTCTTT
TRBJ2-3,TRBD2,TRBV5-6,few,CASSRRLAGVTDTQYF,TGTGCCAGCAGCAGAAGACTAGCGGGAGTCACAGATACGCAGTATTTT
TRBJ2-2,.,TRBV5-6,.,CASSFRLPTGELFF,TGTGCCAGCAGCTTCAGGCTTCCCACCGGGGAGCTGTTTTTT
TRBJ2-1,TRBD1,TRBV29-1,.,CSVVGQGPNEQFF,TGCAGCGTTGTCGGACAGGGGCCCAATGAGCAGTTCTTC
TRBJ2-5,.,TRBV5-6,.,CASSLFFETQYF,TGTGCCAGCAGCTTATTCTTTGAGACCCAGTACTTC
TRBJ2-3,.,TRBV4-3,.,CASSQDIGVADTQYF,TGCGCCAGCAGCCAAGATATAGGAGTCGCAGATACGCAGTATTTT
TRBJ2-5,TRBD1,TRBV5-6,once,CASSMRRTGVQETQYF,TGTGCCAGCAGCATGCGCCGGACAGGGGTACAAGAGACCCAGTACTTC
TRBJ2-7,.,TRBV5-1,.,CASSFLPTPSYEQYF,TGCGCCAGCAGCTTTCTTCCGACACCCTCCTACGAGCAGTACTTC
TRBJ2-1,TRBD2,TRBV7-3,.,CASSPRREGPYNEQFF,TGTGCCAGCAGCCCCCGGCGGGAGGGCCCGTACAATGAGCAGTTCTTC
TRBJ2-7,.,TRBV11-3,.,CASSLVEGGAYEQYF,TGTGCCAGCAGCTTAGTGGAGGGAGGAGCCTACGAGCAGTACTTC
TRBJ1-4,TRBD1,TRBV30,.,CAWSVRQGVAEKLFF,TGTGCCTGGAGTGTACGGCAGGGGGTTGCTGAAAAACTGTTTTTT
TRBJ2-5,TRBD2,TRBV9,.,CASSLGLGLASQAYQETQYF,TGTGCCAGCAGCCTGGGGTTGGGACTAGCCAGTCAAGCTTACCAAGAGACCCAGTACTTC
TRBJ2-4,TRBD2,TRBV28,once,CASMFLLAGKSIQYF,TGTGCCAGCATGTTTTTACTAGCGGGGAAAAGCATTCAGTACTTC
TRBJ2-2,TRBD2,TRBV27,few,CASSFLPGGRGELFF,TGTGCCAGCAGTTTCCTCCCGGGAGGGAGAGGGGAGCTGTTTTTT
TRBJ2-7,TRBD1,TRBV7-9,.,CSSSLELKGQGFVYEQYF,TGTTCCAGCAGCTTAGAGTTGAAGGGACAGGGTTTCGTCTACGAGCAGTACTTC
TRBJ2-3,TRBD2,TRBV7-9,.,CASSLSGGLAAGTQYF,TGTGCCAGCAGCTTATCCGGCGGACTAGCAGCGGGCACGCAGTATTTT
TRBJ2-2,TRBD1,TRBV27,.,CASRGGDRDTGELFF,TGTGCCAGCAGGGGAGGGGACAGGGATACCGGGGAGCTGTTTTTT
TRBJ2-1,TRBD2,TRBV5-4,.,CASSLGAGAYQAEQFF,TGTGCCAGCAGCTTGGGAGCGGGAGCGTACCAGGCAGAGCAGTTCTTC
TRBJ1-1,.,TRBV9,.,CASSVAGRGDEAFF,TGTGCCAGCAGCGTAGCGGGTCGGGGGGATGAAGCTTTCTTT
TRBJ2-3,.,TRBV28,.,CATHRGTDTQYF,TGTGCCACCCACAGGGGCACAGATACGCAGTATTTT
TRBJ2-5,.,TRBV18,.,CASSPPASQETQYF,TGTGCCAGCTCACCACCAGCCTCCCAAGAGACCCAGTACTTC
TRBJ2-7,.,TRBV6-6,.,CASSYSRQGPYEQYF,TGTGCCAGCAGTTACTCCCGGCAGGGTCCCTACGAGCAGTACTTC
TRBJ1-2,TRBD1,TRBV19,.,CASSRDRGRYGYTF,TGTGCCAGTAGTAGGGACAGGGGACGGTATGGCTACACCTTC